This paragraph covers one T cell receptor (beta chain) sequence. The antigen it recognizes is unknown. Base quality data are lacking; no much larger clone is found one base away. Unstimulated PBMCs, after thawing, were stained for CD3, CD4 and CD8 and then FACS-sorted into CD3+CD4+ and CD3+CD8+ populations. All 8 studied subjects were randomized to withdrawal of immunosuppression. The Qiagen DNeasy Blood and Tissue Kit was used to isolate genomic DNA. Reading the germline V gene gives CDR1 LGHNT and CDR2 FRNRAP. Trimming accounts for 3 bases at V and 4 bases at J, while the number of junction bases matched to no gene is 5. The CDR3 starts with the cysteine, ends with the phenylalanine, and has 14 residues. Left in the record is the CDR3 DNA by itself, 42 bases read in frame from the first base. This sample is part of a study of T cell clones after liver transplantation (dated by TCRdb to the late 2010s). A note on the overall study: Samples were obtained from ITN030ST, a randomized trial in which withdrawal of immunosuppression was attempted within 2 years of liver transplantation. Three of the eight recipients were HCV-positive; the others were transplanted for non-autoimmune, non-viral indications. Tolerance was defined as complete immunosuppression withdrawal for at least one year with no rise in liver enzymes beyond twice the upper limit of normal. As an antigen-independent comparator for donor-reactive sequences, third party-reactive TCRbeta sequences were also identified from pre-transplant MLRs. Donor-reactive T cell clones were identified by TCRbeta sequencing following a pre-transplant mixed lymphocyte reaction and were subsequently tracked in post-transplant blood. Blood samples were collected pre-transplant, then pre-randomization ahead of withdrawal, and finally post-randomization once withdrawal had either been completed or failed. No induction therapy was given to the subjects, and standard immunosuppression was administered until randomization at 12-24 months post-transplant. A cohort of 8 liver transplant recipients was studied, of whom 3 were classified as tolerant and 5 as non-tolerant. Here is what the overall study found, with its caveats: In 5 of 8 subjects, circulating donor-reactive CD4 TCRbeta sequences decreased significantly after transplant, regardless of tolerance or HCV status. A greater decline was seen for donor-reactive sequences than for third party-reactive sequences, suggesting partial antigen-specific deletion unrelated to withdrawal success. The conclusions were preliminary, being limited by small, heterogeneous patient numbers and by non-standardized post-transplant time points. Without allograft tissue specimens, donor-reactive T cells may have migrated into the graft rather than being deleted. Low numbers of available donor cells limited the measurable donor-reactive repertoire in a couple of subjects. Once repertoire turnover was taken into account, donor-reactive detection showed a significant reduction for CD4 in 7 of 8 subjects and for CD8 in 8 of 8.

High-throughput TCRbeta CDR3 sequencing of frozen genomic DNA was performed by immunoSEQ, with PCR amplification, mapping, bias correction and internal controls included. The paper's processing steps were these. Only productive rearrangements were retained, with each unique TCRbeta sequence defined by its CDR3 nucleotide sequence together with its V and J gene. Donor-reactive sequences required at least 5-fold expansion in CFSE-low cells versus unstimulated pre-transplant cells and at least 0.01% frequency. To ensure at least 90% detection power, minimum frequency thresholds were set for each subject based on that subject's lowest-template unstimulated sample. Jensen-Shannon divergence between the top 1000 TCRbeta sequences post- versus pre-transplant served as the measure of repertoire turnover. Changes in detection of donor-reactive sequences were assessed with two-sided Fisher's exact tests. TCRdb provides this immuneACCESS table in a form limited to in-frame rearrangements. Some clones are lacking; in checked studies, under half of them reflect an unresolved V gene, and why the rest are absent is not known. V and J calls and clone size come straight from that table; D and trimming were deduced from the DNA. Present in this sample are about 99,000 clones, approximately 79% of which were seen just once. In total, the top ten clones hold around 3% of the sample.

The chain was built from TRBV12-5 and TRBJ2-7, with TRBD1 matching 8 junction bases. This receptor was identified in a human patient who received a liver transplant. Some T cells may be donor cells from the graft after a transplant. The source was CD4+ T cells from blood, collected approximately 43 months after liver transplant. The DNA sequence reads TGTGCTAGTGGTTTCGGACAGGGTACTTACGAGCAGTACTTC. The encoded protein is CASGFGQGTYEQYF.